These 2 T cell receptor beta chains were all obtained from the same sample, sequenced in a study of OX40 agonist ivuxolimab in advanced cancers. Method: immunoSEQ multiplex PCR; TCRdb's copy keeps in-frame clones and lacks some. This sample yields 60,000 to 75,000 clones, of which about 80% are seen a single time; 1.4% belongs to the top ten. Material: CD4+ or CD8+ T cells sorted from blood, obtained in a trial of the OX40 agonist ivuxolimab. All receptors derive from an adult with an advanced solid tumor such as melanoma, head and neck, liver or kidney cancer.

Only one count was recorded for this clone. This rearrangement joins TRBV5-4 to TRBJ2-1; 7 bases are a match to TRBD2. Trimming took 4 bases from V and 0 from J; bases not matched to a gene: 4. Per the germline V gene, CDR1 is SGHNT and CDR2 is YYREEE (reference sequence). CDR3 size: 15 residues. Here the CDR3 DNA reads TGTGCCAGCAGCGTTAGCGGGCCCTCCTACAATGAGCAGTTCTTC. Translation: CASSVSGPSYNEQFF.

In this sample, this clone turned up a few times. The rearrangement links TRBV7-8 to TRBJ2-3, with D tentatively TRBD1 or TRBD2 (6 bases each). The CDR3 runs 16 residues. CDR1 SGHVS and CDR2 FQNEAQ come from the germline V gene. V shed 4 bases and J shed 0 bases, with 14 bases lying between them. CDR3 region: CASSSLRGPSTDTQYF. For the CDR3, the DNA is TGTGCCAGCAGCTCCCTCCGGGGGCCTAGCACAGATACGCAGTATTTT.